This TCR beta chain is drawn from a study of shared clonotypes between healthy human individuals. Selected positively for CCR7 and CD45RO-negative, naive CD8 cells excluded terminally differentiated effector memory CD45RA+ cells. Sequencing used immunoSEQ multiplex PCR; TCRdb keeps in-frame clones, though not all of them. Among millions of clones listed, approximately 94% were seen once. Material: naive CD8+ T cells sorted from blood. The TCR sequence derives from a man aged 18 to 30 in good health.

Here the CDR3 reads CASSESGGPSSYNEQFF. The CDR3 DNA follows: TGCGCCAGCAGTGAGTCTGGCGGGCCCAGCTCCTACAATGAGCAGTTCTTC. The V call is TRBV10-2, the J call TRBJ2-1, with D possibly matching TRBD2 (5 bases). Germline V gene lookup returns CDR1 WSHSY and CDR2 SAAADI. Trimming cost V 0 bases and J 0 bases, with 12 bases left between them. The CDR3 loop spans 17 amino acids.